The 14 T cell receptor beta chains below all came from one sample that was sequenced in a study of blood T cell repertoires in COVID-19. Measured with immunoSEQ multiplex PCR; TCRdb has only the in-frame clones, and not every one. The sample gives approximately 320,000 clones, approximately 86% of which show up once; around 10% is in the top ten. Sequences were obtained from PBMCs or T cells enriched from blood (not recorded which). The source of these receptors is a woman aged 18-30 years who had recovered from COVID-19.

The rearrangement uses TRBV19 and TRBJ2-5; weak D call: TRBD1 (7 bases). Trimming cost V 0 bases and J 5 bases, with 13 bases left between them. CDR3 length equals 15 residues. The germline V gene encodes CDR1 LNHDA and CDR2 SQIVND (reference sequence). The CDR3: CASSIDEAGGETQYF. As DNA, the CDR3 is TGTGCCAGTAGTATAGACGAGGCAGGGGGGGAGACCCAGTACTTC. The whole variable domain, remainder taken from reference TRBV19 and TRBJ2-5, is DGGITQSPKYLFRKEGQNVTLSCEQNLNHDAMYWYRQDPGQGLRLIYYSQIVNDFQKGDIAEGYSVSREKKESFPLTVTSAQKNPTAFYLCASSIDEAGGETQYFGPGTRLLVL.

The chain uses TRBV6-5 and TRBJ2-5, with 8 bases aligning to TRBD1. This CDR3 has 14 residues. J was trimmed by 5 bases and V by 10 bases; bases with no gene match: 12. CDR1 is MNHEY, CDR2 SVGAGI, per germline. The CDR3 DNA sequence: TGTGCCACCTTTCAGACAGGGGTCGGGGAGACCCAGTACTTC. This translates into CATFQTGVGETQYF.

Comments on this clone: The same CDR3 also results from other DNA sequences found in this sample. CDR3 residues: CASSVGGQGNSPLHF. The CDR3 coding sequence is TGTGCCAGCAGCGTAGGGGGACAGGGGAATTCACCCCTCCACTTT. This chain joins TRBV9 and TRBJ1-6; 10 nucleotides line up with TRBD1. Trimming took 0 bases from V and 7 from J; bases not matched to a gene: 1. This CDR3 comprises 15 residues. Germline lookup yields CDR1 SGDLS and CDR2 YYNGEE.

This chain uses TRBV4-2 with TRBJ2-7; 8 bases agree with TRBD2. With 0 bases clipped from V and 1 base from J, the junction kept 11 bases outside the gene matches. The V gene's germline CDR1 is LGHNA and CDR2 YNFKEQ. The length of the CDR3 is 18 residues. CDR3 sequence reads: CASSQEAQISGMSYEQYF. The DNA of the CDR3 is TGTGCCAGCAGCCAAGAGGCCCAAATTAGCGGGATGTCCTACGAGCAGTACTTC.

The chain employs TRBV4-3 and TRBJ1-1; no definite D call. V shed 0 bases and J shed 1 base, with 6 bases lying between them. CDR1 is LGHNA, CDR2 YSLEER, per germline. The CDR3 runs 14 residues. The CDR3: CASSQDWQNTEAFF. In DNA form, the CDR3 reads TGCGCCAGCAGCCAAGATTGGCAGAACACTGAAGCTTTCTTT.

The DNA for the CDR3 is TGTGCCAGCAGTTCATGGACAGCTTACACTGAAGCTTTCTTT. As protein: CASSSWTAYTEAFF. The chain couples TRBV28 to TRBJ1-1; a possible D gene is TRBD1 (6 bases). The CDR3 runs to 14 residues. The V end lost 4 bases, the J end lost 3 bases, and 12 bases lay between the germline ends. In germline, CDR1 is MDHEN, CDR2 SYDVKM.

Written as DNA, the CDR3 is TGTGCCAGCAGCCAATCCCCCGGTTCTGCGGGGGGGACAGATACGCAGTATTTT. Protein: CASSQSPGSAGGTDTQYF. V and J are TRBV4-2 and TRBJ2-3, with 9 bases that match TRBD2. In germline, CDR1 is LGHNA, CDR2 YNFKEQ. The V and J ends lost 2 bases and 3 bases, in that order; junction bases with no gene match: 12. The CDR3 sequence is 18 residues long.

The gene calls are TRBV5-6 and TRBJ1-6, with D possibly matching TRBD1 (6 bases). V lost 7 bases and J lost 7, with 18 bases in between. The CDR3 spans 15 residues. CDR1 is SGHDT and CDR2 is YYEEEE in the germline V gene. The CDR3 protein is CASGKETGSNSPLHF. In DNA form, the CDR3 reads TGTGCCAGCGGTAAAGAGACAGGCAGCAATTCACCCCTCCACTTT.

J is TRBJ1-4 and V is TRBV5-6; D unclear. Trimming left V 3 bases short and J 8 bases short, with 11 bases between. Looked up from germline, CDR1 is SGHDT and CDR2 is YYEEEE. This CDR3 has 13 amino acids. For the CDR3, the DNA is TGTGCCAGCAGCTCCGATCTAGAGGAAAAACTGTTTTTT. It yields the protein CASSSDLEEKLFF.

The gene calls are TRBV10-3 and TRBJ1-3; D might be TRBD1 (6 bases). Looked up from germline, CDR1 is ENHRY and CDR2 is SYGVKD. The CDR3 spans 12 residues. Between the trimmed V and J ends, which lost 6 bases and 4 bases, there was a span of 7 bases. The DNA of the CDR3 is TGTGCCATCAGAGGACAGGGAAACACCATATATTTT. Amino acids: CAIRGQGNTIYF.

This clone turned up a few times. The chain couples TRBV2 to TRBJ1-2; D possibly corresponds to TRBD1 (6 bases). Trimming removed 6 bases at V and 3 bases at J, with 14 bases between. The CDR3 sequence is 14 residues long. Germline lookup yields CDR1 SNHLY and CDR2 FYNNEI. The chain's CDR3 is CASSAQGWDYGYTF. The CDR3 bases are TGTGCCAGCAGCGCCCAGGGGTGGGACTATGGCTACACCTTC. Full variable domain (outside the CDR3, taken from reference TRBV2 and TRBJ1-2): EPEVTQTPSHQVTQMGQEVILRCVPISNHLYFYWYRQILGQKVEFLVSFYNNEISEKSEIFDDQFSVERPDGSNFTLKIRSTKLEDSAMYFCASSAQGWDYGYTFGSGTRLTVV.

The chain combines TRBV6-5 with TRBJ1-2, with 7 bases identical to TRBD1. The CDR3 sequence is 13 residues long. V lost 8 bases and J lost 3; bases outside the gene matches: 6. Germline assignment: CDR1 MNHEY and CDR2 SVGAGI. The CDR3 nucleotides are TGTGCCAGCCGGGACAGAGACTACTATGGCTACACCTTC. Translation gives CASRDRDYYGYTF.

The chain is built from TRBV5-4 and TRBJ1-4; D is uncertain. V was cut by 0 bases and J by 7 bases, with 7 bases left in between. CDR1 and CDR2 from the germline V gene are SGHNT and YYREEE (reference sequence). There are 13 residues in the CDR3. The CDR3 sequence is CASSLETREKLFF. The CDR3 DNA reads as TGTGCCAGCAGCTTGGAGACTCGTGAAAAACTGTTTTTT.

A note on this clone: This sample includes further DNA sequences coding for the same CDR3. The chain is built from TRBV14 and TRBJ2-2; D is unclear. CDR1 SGHDN and CDR2 FVKESK come from the germline V gene. Trimming left V 0 bases short and J 4 bases short, with 6 bases between. This CDR3 comprises 14 residues. CDR3 region: CASSQDLSTGELFF. The CDR3 DNA is TGTGCCAGCAGCCAAGATCTCAGCACCGGGGAGCTGTTTTTT.